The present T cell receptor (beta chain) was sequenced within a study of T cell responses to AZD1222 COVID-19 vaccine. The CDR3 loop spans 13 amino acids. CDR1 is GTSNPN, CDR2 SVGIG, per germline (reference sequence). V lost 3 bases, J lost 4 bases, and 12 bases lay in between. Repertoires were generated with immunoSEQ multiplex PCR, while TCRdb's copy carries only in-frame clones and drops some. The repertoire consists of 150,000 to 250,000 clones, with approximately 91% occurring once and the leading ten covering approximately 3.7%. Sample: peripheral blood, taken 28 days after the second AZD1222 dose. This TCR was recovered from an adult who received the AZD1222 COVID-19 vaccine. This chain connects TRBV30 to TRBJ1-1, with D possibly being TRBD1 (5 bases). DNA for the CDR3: TGTGCCTGGAGGGACCTGGGGGGCACTGAAGCTTTCTTT. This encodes CAWRDLGGTEAFF.